This TCR beta chain was recorded in a study of Graves' ophthalmopathy and Graves' hyperthyroidism. Scientists amplified the TCR beta CDR3 regions from RNA transcripts. Following a first-round RT-PCR that used HTBI primers, a second-round multiplex PCR was carried out. TCRdb reprocessed the multiplex PCR reads via MiXCR and lists one record per CDR3 protein. Counted here are approximately 330,000 distinct CDR3 sequences, 17% occurring once; the ten biggest clones make up 9% to 15%. This clonotype was counted at least ten times. V shed 6 bases and J shed 4 bases, with 16 bases lying between them. The CDR3 sequence is 13 residues long. Germline CDR1 reads DFQATT; CDR2 reads SNEGSKA (reference sequence).

The chain uses TRBV20-1 and TRBJ2-7, with D perhaps matching TRBD2 (5 bases). This TCR was sampled from an adult man with Graves' ophthalmopathy. Sequences were obtained from peripheral blood. The DNA for the CDR3 is TGCAGTGCCTATTCCCCCTCGGGGTACGAGCAGTACTTC. Translation gives CSAYSPSGYEQYF.